This TCR beta chain is from a study (dated by TCRdb to between 2014 and 2017). Looking at the study overall: The study examined whether tumor-infiltrating Tregs in breast cancer are drawn from blood Tregs or arise in situ by conversion from other CD4+ T cell subsets.

General conclusions and limits of the study: The TCR gene usage of tumor memory CD4+ T cells clustered together with blood and lymph node memory CD4+ cells and with lymph node naive CD4+ cells. Rather than covering whole repertoires, validation in the larger cohort was restricted to a single TCR beta V-J rearrangement. The greatest overlap of tumor-infiltrating Treg TCR alpha and beta sequences was observed with tumor naive CD4+ T cells, followed by blood naive CD4+ T cells.

This clonotype has at least ten counts. This receptor's antigen is unknown. Per-base quality was not reported, and no clone a single base away is much larger than it. CDR3 length: 12 amino acids, cysteine to phenylalanine. The CDR3 DNA has 36 bases and is translated from base 1. V gives up 1 base and J gives up 2 bases, and the segment between their germline ends measures 3 bases. The germline V gene sets CDR1 to SGHRS and CDR2 to YFSETQ. The memory CD4+ T cell population was isolated based on a CD4+CD45RO+CD25- phenotype. Tregs, naive and memory CD4+ T cells from tumor, blood and ipsilateral draining lymph nodes of five breast cancer patients underwent full-length TCR alpha and beta sequencing. Tumor tissue, along with lymph nodes from ipsilateral axillary dissection, was perfused with PBS, minced, and then digested using collagenase I and hyaluronidase. FACS confirmed that the sorted cell populations were more than 90% pure.

Full-length TCR variable regions were amplified by 5' RACE PCR with constant-region reverse primers, followed by semi-nested PCR with Nested Universal Primer A. The ReliaPrep RNA Cell Miniprep System was used to extract total RNA, which was then reverse transcribed into 5'RACE-ready cDNA with the SMARTer RACE 5'/3' Kit. Multiplex adaptors were used to barcode full-length TCR alpha and beta libraries, and the barcoded libraries were sequenced on an Illumina MiSeq. Per the source publication's procedure: Sequencing data were pooled across the five patients for each of nine subset-tissue groups and compared by unsupervised clustering of TCR gene usage. The Morisita-Horn index was used to calculate repertoire similarity, with shared sequences weighted according to their contribution to each repertoire. The raw public reads went through TCRdb reprocessing: fastp at Q25, MiXCR clone calling, in-frame beta chains kept. For every CDR3 protein sequence, its rows merge into one entry that carries the most common genes and DNA. TCRdb, not the authors, supplied the V and J calls. The sample has more than 45,000 distinct CDR3 sequences on record, around a quarter of them singletons. The top ten clonotypes cover about 3% of the sample.

This TCR was recovered from a female donor with breast cancer. Sequencing was performed on tumor-infiltrating memory CD4+ T cells sorted from the breast tumor. Sample cell subset or site, as interpreted from the label and publication: memory CD4+ T cells, CD4+CD45RO+CD25-. In this chain, TRBV5-1 is recombined with TRBJ2-5; the D gene remains uncertain. The CDR3: CASSLSQETQYF. The DNA is TGCGCCAGCAGCTTGTCTCAAGAGACCCAGTACTTC.